A selection of T cell receptor beta chains follows, all from one sample in a study of T-cell reconstitution after alpha-beta-depleted transplantation in children. TCRdb fed the PCR reads into MiXCR, producing one record per CDR3 protein. This table has 190,000 or so distinct CDR3 sequences, around 7% appearing once. The sample in question was PBMCs from the stem cell graft donor, obtained from the stem cell graft. The receptors were gathered from a human donor who donated a stem cell graft to a child with Wiskott-Aldrich syndrome. CDR3s include the opening cysteine and the closing phenylalanine or tryptophan. D genes are given only for firm matches. For some rows the clone size is stated as once, few or many, or as a class when expanded; others skip it.

clone size	J gene	D gene	V gene	CDR3 DNA	CDR3 protein
few	TRBJ2-1	TRBD2	TRBV6-2/TRBV6-3	TGTGCCAGCACCATCCCAGGGGTAGCGGGAGCGTTTGGAGATGAGCAGTTCTTC	CASTIPGVAGAFGDEQFF
many	TRBJ1-5	TRBD1	TRBV20-1	TGCAGTGCCCAAGATAAGGACAGGCTAAATCAGCCCCAGCATTTT	CSAQDKDRLNQPQHF
many	TRBJ1-1	NA	TRBV6-5	TGTGCCAGCAGTTACGCTGGGGCTCCCTTAATCGAAGCTTTCTTT	CASSYAGAPLIEAFF
many	TRBJ2-6	TRBD1	TRBV5-5	TGTGCCAGCTGGTCGGACAGGGCAGGGGCCAACGTCCTGACTTTC	CASWSDRAGANVLTF
many	TRBJ1-4	NA	TRBV12-3/TRBV12-4	TGTGCCAGCAGTTTCGGCAGGGGAACCCAAACAACTAATGAAAAACTGTTTTTT	CASSFGRGTQTTNEKLFF
few	TRBJ1-5	NA	TRBV6-1	TGTGCGCAGGGCACAGCCCCTAATCAGCCCCAGCATTTT	CAQGTAPNQPQHF
many	TRBJ2-7	NA	TRBV29-1	TGCAGCGCCAAAATCAGCGTAGGGGTAACCTACGAGCAGTACTTC	CSAKISVGVTYEQYF
few	TRBJ2-5	TRBD1	TRBV18	TGTGCCAGCTCACTTCCGGGACAGGGCGGCGAGACCCAGTACTTC	CASSLPGQGGETQYF
NA	TRBJ2-7	NA	TRBV5-5	TGTGCCAGCAGCCTGCAGCCCTTCGAGCAGTACTTC	CASSLQPFEQYF
NA	TRBJ1-5	NA	TRBV11-3	TGTGCCAGCAGCTTAAAGGGCCAGTTTAAAGATCAGCCCCAGCATTTT	CASSLKGQFKDQPQHF
many	TRBJ2-3	NA	TRBV27	TGTGCCAGTGCCTGGAGCAGCCCCACAGATACGCAGTATTTT	CASAWSSPTDTQYF
many	TRBJ2-2	NA	TRBV20-1	TGCAGTGCTCCTACGAGCGACGCGAACACCGGGGAGCTGTTTTTT	CSAPTSDANTGELFF
many	TRBJ1-1	NA	TRBV11-2	TGTGCCAGCAGCTTACAGGGTAGGACTGAAGCTTTCTTT	CASSLQGRTEAFF
many	TRBJ2-5	TRBD1	TRBV20-1	TGCAGTGCCCACAGAGGGACAGGGCCACGAGAGACCCAGTACTTC	CSAHRGTGPRETQYF
many	TRBJ2-7	NA	TRBV24-1	TGTGCCACCAGTGACTGGGACACCTACGAGCAGTACTTC	CATSDWDTYEQYF
NA	TRBJ2-2	TRBD2	TRBV5-1	TGCGCCAGCCTCTTCCAACCGGGACTAGCGGGAGGACCCAACACCGGGGAGCTGTTTTTT	CASLFQPGLAGGPNTGELFF
many	TRBJ2-2	TRBD2	TRBV14	TGTGCCAGCAGCCTAATAGCGGGAGTCCCAACCGGGGAGCTGTTTTTT	CASSLIAGVPTGELFF
many	TRBJ1-5	NA	TRBV4-2	TGTGCCAGCAGCCCCCATTTATACAAGTCCCAGCATTTT	CASSPHLYKSQHF
NA	TRBJ2-4	TRBD1	TRBV11-1	TGTGCCAGCAGGGCGTGGACAGGGTCCGGAAACAAAAACATTCAGTACTTC	CASRAWTGSGNKNIQYF
many	TRBJ2-5	TRBD1	TRBV29-1	TGCAGCGTTGTTGGCGACAGGGTGGAGACCCAGTACTTC	CSVVGDRVETQYF
NA	TRBJ1-1	TRBD1	TRBV20-1	TGCAGTGCTAGAGCTTGGACAGGGGGCGCGGTGAACACTGAAGCTTTCTTT	CSARAWTGGAVNTEAFF
many	TRBJ2-5	NA	TRBV3-1	TGTGCCAGCAGCCAGCGGCTAGCAGTAGGAGAGACCCAGTACTTC	CASSQRLAVGETQYF
many	TRBJ2-3	TRBD2	TRBV20-1	TGCAGTGCAAGGGGACTAGCGGGGGGCTACGATACGCAGTATTTT	CSARGLAGGYDTQYF
many	TRBJ2-5	NA	TRBV5-1	TGCGCCAGCGAGGGAGGACCCGGAGAGACCCAGTACTTC	CASEGGPGETQYF
NA	TRBJ2-1	NA	TRBV11-1	TGTGCCAGCAGCTTATATATTGTAGACAATGAGCAGTTCTTC	CASSLYIVDNEQFF
many	TRBJ1-1	NA	TRBV12-3/TRBV12-4	TGTGCCAGCAGGACAAACAGGGATAGAAACACTGAAGCTTTCTTT	CASRTNRDRNTEAFF
many	TRBJ2-3	TRBD2	TRBV7-2	TGTGCCAGCAGCTTGACTAGCGGGCCGCAGTATTTT	CASSLTSGPQYF
many	TRBJ2-1	NA	TRBV12-3/TRBV12-4	TGTGCCAGCAGTCTTGAGAGTGAGCAGTTCTTC	CASSLESEQFF
many	TRBJ1-5	TRBD1	TRBV4-1	TGCGCCAGCAGCCAAGCTGGCAGGGGGGTCTATCAGCCCCAGCATTTT	CASSQAGRGVYQPQHF
many	TRBJ2-3	NA	TRBV7-8	TGTGCCAGCAGCAGGGGACTCCGATACGAGTCACGCACAGATACGCAGTATTTT	CASSRGLRYESRTDTQYF
NA	TRBJ2-5	TRBD2	TRBV5-1	TGCGCCAGCAGCTTGGTTTCAGCGGGAGGCCTGGGGACCCAGTACTTC	CASSLVSAGGLGTQYF